Below, one T cell receptor (beta chain) is given with its context. Its specificity is unknown. This CDR3 contains 15 residues. V lost 5 bases and J 8 bases, leaving 19 bases between the germline ends. The TCR beta cDNA libraries carried unique molecular identifiers. Around 500,000 cDNA molecules were obtained from approximately 0.91 to 9.4 million T cells. A single record per CDR3 protein comes from TCRdb applying MiXCR to the PCR reads. The table lists a few hundred thousand distinct CDR3 sequences, about 39% of them singletons. The data originate from a study of post-analysis software for immune sequencing data. The wider study: Relapsing-remitting, secondary progressive and progressive-relapsing multiple sclerosis were all included among the disease courses. Study-level results: F measure clustering grouped samples strongly by preparation batch. There were roughly 5 TRBV segments more frequent in patients than controls, and TRBV5-6, TRBV5-1 and TRBV20-1 were among them.

The V call is TRBV12-3 or TRBV12-4, the J call TRBJ2-1; D possibly corresponds to TRBD1 (6 bases). The source is a girl aged 2 to 9 with multiple sclerosis. Sequencing input: blood. CDR3 residues: CASSPFRQGSYEQFF. CDR3 nucleotide sequence: TGTGCCAGCAGTCCCTTTAGGCAGGGGAGCTATGAGCAGTTCTTC.